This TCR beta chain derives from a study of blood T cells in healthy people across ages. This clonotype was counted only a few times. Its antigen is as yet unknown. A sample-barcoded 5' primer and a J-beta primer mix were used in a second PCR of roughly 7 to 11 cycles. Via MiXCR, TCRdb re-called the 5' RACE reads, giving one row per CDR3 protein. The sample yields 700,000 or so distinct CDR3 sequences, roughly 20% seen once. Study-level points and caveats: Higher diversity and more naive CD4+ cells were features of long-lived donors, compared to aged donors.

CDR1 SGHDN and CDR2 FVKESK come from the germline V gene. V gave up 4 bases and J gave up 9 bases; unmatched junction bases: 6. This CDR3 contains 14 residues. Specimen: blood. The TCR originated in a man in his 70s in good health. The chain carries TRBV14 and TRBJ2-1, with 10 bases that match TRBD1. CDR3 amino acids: CASSRQGQGFEQFF. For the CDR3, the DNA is TGTGCCAGCAGCCGTCAGGGACAGGGGTTTGAGCAGTTCTTC.